Below, 24 T cell receptor beta chains from the same sample are listed, as sequenced in a study of blood T cell repertoires in COVID-19. This table comes from immunoSEQ multiplex PCR, and its TCRdb copy is limited to in-frame clones, with some not included. The sample consists of 270,000 or so clones, around 84% of them appearing once. Material for sequencing was PBMCs or T cells enriched from blood (not recorded which). All receptors come from a woman aged 45-65 years who had been exposed to COVID-19.

This rearrangement joins TRBV7-6 to TRBJ2-6, with D possibly being TRBD1 (5 bases). The CDR3 length is 17 residues. The germline gives CDR1 SGHVS, CDR2 FNYEAQ. V was trimmed by 3 bases and J by 2 bases, leaving 14 bases between them. This CDR3 reads CASSFINQGTGANVLTF. Here the CDR3 DNA reads TGTGCCAGCAGCTTTATCAATCAGGGTACTGGGGCCAACGTCCTGACTTTC. Drawing the rest from reference TRBV7-6 and TRBJ2-6, the complete variable domain is GAGVSQSPRYKVTKRGQDVALRCDPISGHVSLYWYRQALGQGPEFLTYFNYEAQQDKSGLPNDRFSAERPEGSISTLTIQRTEQRDSAMYRCASSFINQGTGANVLTFGAGSRLTVL.

The chain is built from TRBV6-5 and TRBJ1-2; 9 bases are shared with TRBD1. Germline CDR1 MNHEY, CDR2 SVGAGI. J gave up 6 bases and V 6 bases, and 11 bases lay outside the gene matches. The CDR3 loop spans 15 amino acids. CDR3 coding DNA: TGTGCCAGCAGCGCCGGGACAGGGTCCCCAAATGGCTACACCTTC. Its translation: CASSAGTGSPNGYTF.

The chain employs TRBV5-1 and TRBJ1-4; 9 positions agree with TRBD1. Germline assignment: CDR1 SGHRS and CDR2 YFSETQ. V shed 0 bases and J 7 bases; nucleotides not matched to a gene: 4. This CDR3 has 15 residues. CDR3 sequence reads: CASSLGDREGEKLFF. The CDR3 DNA reads TGCGCCAGCAGCTTGGGGGACAGGGAGGGTGAAAAACTGTTTTTT. The variable domain in full, completed from reference TRBV5-1 and TRBJ1-4, reads KAGVTQTPRYLIKTRGQQVTLSCSPISGHRSVSWYQQTPGQGLQFLFEYFSETQRNKGNFPGRFSGRQFSNSRSEMNVSTLELGDSALYLCASSLGDREGEKLFFGSGTQLSVL.

The chain joins TRBV28 to TRBJ1-5; weak D call: TRBD1 (5 bases). In germline, CDR1 is MDHEN, CDR2 SYDVKM. This CDR3 contains 17 residues. V lost 5 bases to trimming and J lost 6 bases, with 23 bases between them. CDR3 region: CASSLTSWGVFAQPQHF. The CDR3 DNA follows: TGTGCCAGCAGTCTGACCTCGTGGGGGGTTTTCGCTCAGCCCCAGCATTTT.

The chain uses TRBV23-1 and TRBJ1-1, with D tentatively TRBD1 (5 bases). Being an ORF, TRBV23-1 has a function that is uncertain. The CDR3 is 15 residues long. V lost 1 base, J lost 5 bases, and 14 bases lay in between. For the CDR3, the DNA is TGCGCCAGCAGTCAATTACACCGGGGGATTACTGAAGCTTTCTTT. Translating gives CASSQLHRGITEAFF.

The rearrangement uses TRBV5-1 and TRBJ1-2; D unclear. This CDR3 has 13 residues. Deletions cut 5 bases from V and 0 bases from J, with 8 bases between. Germline CDR1 and CDR2: SGHRS and YFSETQ. The CDR3 loop is CASSLISNYGYTF. The DNA of the CDR3 is TGCGCCAGCAGTCTTATCTCTAACTATGGCTACACCTTC.

The chain couples TRBV7-9 to TRBJ2-3; D not certain. Looked up from germline, CDR1 is SEHNR and CDR2 is FQNEAQ (reference sequence). The CDR3 covers 16 residues. V was cut by 1 base and J by 3 bases, with 14 bases left in between. CDR3 sequence: CASSLGGGGQTDTQYF. CDR3 coding DNA: TGTGCCAGCAGCTTAGGAGGCGGCGGTCAGACAGATACGCAGTATTTT.

The chain carries TRBV12-3 or TRBV12-4 and TRBJ1-4; D is possibly TRBD1 (6 bases). The V and J ends lost 4 bases and 8 bases respectively, with 11 bases between them. CDR3 length: 13 residues. CDR3 residues: CASSYTGKEKLFF. The CDR3 nucleotides read TGTGCCAGCAGTTACACAGGGAAGGAAAAACTGTTTTTT.

This sequence joins TRBV5-1 and TRBJ2-3, with D maybe TRBD1 (6 bases). The CDR3 has 16 residues. Germline CDR1 and CDR2: SGHRS and YFSETQ. With 6 bases removed from V and 3 bases from J, the gap between germline ends came to 20 bases. CDR3 amino acids: CASTEQGWGQTDTQYF. The CDR3 region has the DNA TGCGCCAGCACCGAACAAGGCTGGGGACAAACAGATACGCAGTATTTT.

Details on this clone: Relative to the germline gene, one junction end is altered; a read error may explain this. The chain employs TRBV7-9 and TRBJ2-3; TRBD1 might be the D (6 bases). The CDR3 contains 12 residues. CDR1 is SEHNR and CDR2 is FQNEAQ in the germline V gene (reference sequence). The CDR3 spells CASSLEGDTEYF. The CDR3 DNA follows: TGTGCCAGCAGCTTAGAGGGGGATACGGAGTATTTT.

The chain uses TRBV10-2 and TRBJ2-7, with 9 bases that match TRBD1. The V gene's germline CDR1 is WSHSY and CDR2 SAAADI. Germline trimming cut 4 bases from V and 0 bases from J; bases unmatched to any gene: 7. CDR3 length equals 16 residues. As DNA, the CDR3 is TGCGCCAGCAGTGTTGGGGGACAGGGTTTCTCCTACGAGCAGTACTTC. Protein sequence: CASSVGGQGFSYEQYF.

This chain links TRBV27 with TRBJ2-7, with 7 bases identical to TRBD1. The V gene's germline CDR1 is MNHEY and CDR2 SMNVEV (reference sequence). The CDR3 consists of 15 residues. V was pared by 2 bases and J by 2 bases, with 6 bases of the junction left unmatched. The CDR3 DNA is TGTGCCAGCAGTTTAAAGGCAGGGGGTACCTACGAGCAGTACTTC. Translated: CASSLKAGGTYEQYF.

In the case of this clone: The same CDR3 arises from other DNA sequences in this sample as well. The rearrangement links TRBV19 to TRBJ2-7; D gene uncertain. Germline lookup yields CDR1 LNHDA and CDR2 SQIVND (reference sequence). Trimming shortened V by 3 bases and J by 4 bases, and 13 bases separated the two germline ends. The CDR3 spans 14 residues. CDR3 in amino acids: CASSIDDGGYEQYF. DNA of the CDR3: TGTGCCAGTAGTATCGATGATGGCGGATACGAGCAGTACTTC.

The chain joins TRBV2 to TRBJ1-2, with D uncertain. The CDR3 contains 11 residues. The germline CDR1 and CDR2 sequences are SNHLY and FYNNEI. Deletions cut 7 bases from V and 3 bases from J, with 6 bases between. This CDR3 is CASKRDYGYTF. As DNA, the CDR3 is TGTGCCAGCAAGCGCGACTATGGCTACACCTTC.

This chain joins TRBV5-6 and TRBJ1-5, with D tentatively TRBD1 (6 bases). This CDR3 spans 15 amino acids. V lost 0 bases to trimming and J lost 5 bases, with 12 bases between them. CDR1 SGHDT and CDR2 YYEEEE come from the germline V gene. The CDR3 DNA reads as TGTGCCAGCAGCTTGGCACAGGGCTTCGATCAGCCCCAGCATTTT. Translation gives CASSLAQGFDQPQHF. Full variable domain (missing parts from reference TRBV5-6 and TRBJ1-5): DAGVTQSPTHLIKTRGQQVTLRCSPKSGHDTVSWYQQALGQGPQFIFQYYEEEERQRGNFPDRFSGHQFPNYSSELNVNALLLGDSALYLCASSLAQGFDQPQHFGDGTRLSIL.

This clone showed up just once. Here the CDR3 reads CASSTGFQETQYF. CDR3 DNA sequence: TGCGCCAGCAGCACCGGGTTCCAAGAGACCCAGTACTTC. The chain recombines TRBV5-1 with TRBJ2-5; D gene unclear. The CDR3 is made up of 13 amino acids. Trimming cost V 4 bases and J 1 base, with 8 bases left between them. Germline values: CDR1 SGHRS, CDR2 YFSETQ.

The V gene is TRBV11-3, the J gene TRBJ2-1, with 8 bases matching TRBD1. The ends lost 7 bases at V and 2 bases at J; junction bases unmatched: 13. The CDR3 has 17 residues. Germline-derived CDR1 and CDR2 are SGHNT and YENEEA. The CDR3 sequence is CASIRQGTRGTYNEQFF. The CDR3 DNA sequence: TGTGCCAGCATTAGACAGGGGACCAGAGGTACCTACAATGAGCAGTTCTTC. Together with reference TRBV11-3 and TRBJ2-1, the CDR3 gives the full variable domain: EAGVVQSPRYKIIEKKQPVAFWCNPISGHNTLYWYLQNLGQGPELLIRYENEEAVDDSQLPKDRFSAERLKGVDSTLKIQPAELGDSAVYLCASIRQGTRGTYNEQFFGPGTRLTVL.

The rearrangement links TRBV7-9 to TRBJ1-2; 9 bases align to TRBD1. Germline V CDR1 and CDR2: SEHNR, FQNEAQ (reference sequence). After removal of 1 base from V and 6 bases from J, the junction contained 9 bases not matched to a gene. This CDR3 comprises 16 residues. Here the CDR3 reads CASSLGAAGTGNGYTF. CDR3 in DNA: TGTGCCAGCAGCTTAGGAGCGGCAGGGACAGGGAATGGCTACACCTTC.

The chain has TRBV5-1 and TRBJ2-1, with 12 bases that match TRBD2. Germline V gene data show CDR1 as SGHRS and CDR2 as YFSETQ. The J segment lost 8 bases and the V segment lost 0 bases, leaving 0 bases of the junction unmatched. The CDR3 has 14 amino acids. CDR3 amino acids: CASSLASGGDEQFF. DNA for the CDR3: TGCGCCAGCAGCTTGGCTAGCGGGGGGGATGAGCAGTTCTTC.

The rearrangement links TRBV28 to TRBJ2-1; TRBD1 matches at 8 bases. Unmatched junction bases numbered 10, after V lost 6 bases and J lost 3 bases. The germline CDR1 and CDR2 sequences are MDHEN and SYDVKM. The CDR3 has 16 residues. The CDR3 sequence is CASSPPGTGYYNEQFF. DNA of the CDR3: TGTGCCAGCAGCCCTCCCGGGACAGGTTACTACAATGAGCAGTTCTTC.

The chain couples TRBV7-3 to TRBJ1-1, with TRBD1 as a possible D gene (5 bases). Germline lookup yields CDR1 SGHTA and CDR2 FQGTGA. Trimming shortened V by 4 bases and J by 5 bases, and 11 bases separated the two germline ends. This CDR3 is built from 13 residues. The CDR3 nucleotides are TGTGCCAGCAGCTCCGATTCAGGGACTGAAGCTTTCTTT. Translated: CASSSDSGTEAFF.

V is TRBV3-1 (or the pseudogene TRBV3-2) and J is TRBJ1-2; possibly TRBD1 for D (6 bases). Trimming stripped 3 bases from V and 6 bases from J, with 14 bases between. This CDR3 contains 14 residues. Per germline, CDR1 LGHDT and CDR2 YNNKEL (reference sequence). The CDR3 DNA follows: TGTGCCAGCAGCCACAAAGGGGGATACGATGGCTACACCTTC. It codes for CASSHKGGYDGYTF.

Turning to this clone: A read error may account for a junction end that differs from germline. This chain links TRBV11-2 with TRBJ1-1; 7 bases map to TRBD1. Germline lookup yields CDR1 SGHAT and CDR2 FQNNGV. CDR3 length equals 15 residues. DNA for the CDR3: TGTGCCAGCAGCTTACCCCCGGGACAGAACGCTGAAGCTTTCTTT. It translates to CASSLPPGQNAEAFF.

This clone was detected only a few times. The genes are TRBV5-1 and TRBJ2-7, with TRBD1 identical over 10 bases. The V gene's germline CDR1 is SGHRS and CDR2 YFSETQ. V lost 4 bases, J lost 7 bases, and 11 bases stayed unmatched. The CDR3 loop spans 15 amino acids. The CDR3 DNA follows: TGCGCCAGCAGCCCCCTTAGACAGGGGGCTGGAGAGCAGTACTTC. It is translated as CASSPLRQGAGEQYF.